This T cell receptor beta chain derives from a study of graft-versus-host responses after intestinal transplantation. Data came from immunoSEQ multiplex PCR; TCRdb stores just in-frame clones and leaves some out. The table includes about 90,000 clones, roughly 90% detected once. Germline V gives CDR1 SGHTA, CDR2 FQGNSA. Trimming took 2 bases from V and 0 from J; bases not matched to a gene: 4. This CDR3 is 15 amino acids long. Concerning this clone: Its specificity is not known.

The sample consisted of unstimulated CD4+ T cells sorted from spleen or lymph node cells, taken before transplant. The chain is built from TRBV7-2 and TRBJ2-7; 7 positions match TRBD2. The origin of this receptor is a human donor who was the organ donor for an intestinal transplant. CDR3 nucleotides: TGTGCCAGCAGCTTAAGGGCTAGCGGCTCCTACGAGCAGTACTTC. Amino acids: CASSLRASGSYEQYF.